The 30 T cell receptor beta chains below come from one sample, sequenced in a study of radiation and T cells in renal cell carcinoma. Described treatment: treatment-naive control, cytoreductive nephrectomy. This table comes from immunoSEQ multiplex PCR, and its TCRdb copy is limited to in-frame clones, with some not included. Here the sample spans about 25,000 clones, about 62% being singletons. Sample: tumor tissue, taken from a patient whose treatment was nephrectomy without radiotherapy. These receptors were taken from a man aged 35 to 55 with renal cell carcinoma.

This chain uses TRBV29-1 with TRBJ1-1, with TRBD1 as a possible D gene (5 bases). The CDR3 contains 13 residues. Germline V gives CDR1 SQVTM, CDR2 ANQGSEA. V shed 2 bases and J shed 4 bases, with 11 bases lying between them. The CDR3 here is CSVEKGTGTEAFF. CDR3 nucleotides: TGCAGCGTTGAAAAGGGGACGGGCACTGAAGCTTTCTTT.

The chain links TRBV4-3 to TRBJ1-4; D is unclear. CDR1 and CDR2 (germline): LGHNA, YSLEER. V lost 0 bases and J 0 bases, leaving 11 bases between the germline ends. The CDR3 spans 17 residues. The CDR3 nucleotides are TGCGCCAGCAGCCAAGAATCCAGGATTGCAACTAATGAAAAACTGTTTTTT. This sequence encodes CASSQESRIATNEKLFF.

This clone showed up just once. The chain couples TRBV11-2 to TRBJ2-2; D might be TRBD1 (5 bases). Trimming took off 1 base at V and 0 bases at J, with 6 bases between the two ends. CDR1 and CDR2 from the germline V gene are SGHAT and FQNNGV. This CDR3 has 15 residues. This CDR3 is CASSLGTTNTGELFF. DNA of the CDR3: TGTGCCAGCAGCTTAGGGACAACGAACACCGGGGAGCTGTTTTTT.

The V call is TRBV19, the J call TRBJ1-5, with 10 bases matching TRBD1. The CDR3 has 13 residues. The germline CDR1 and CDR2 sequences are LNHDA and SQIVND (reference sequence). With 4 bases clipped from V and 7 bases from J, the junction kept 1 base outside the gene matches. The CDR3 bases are TGTGCCAGTAGTAGGGACAGGGGCCAGCCCCAGCATTTT. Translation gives CASSRDRGQPQHF.

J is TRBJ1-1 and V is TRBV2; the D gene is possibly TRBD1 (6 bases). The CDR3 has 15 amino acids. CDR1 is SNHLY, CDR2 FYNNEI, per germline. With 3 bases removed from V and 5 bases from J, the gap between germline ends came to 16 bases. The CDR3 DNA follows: TGTGCCAGCAGTGAGGACCGGGGGCGGGGGACTGAAGCTTTCTTT. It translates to CASSEDRGRGTEAFF.

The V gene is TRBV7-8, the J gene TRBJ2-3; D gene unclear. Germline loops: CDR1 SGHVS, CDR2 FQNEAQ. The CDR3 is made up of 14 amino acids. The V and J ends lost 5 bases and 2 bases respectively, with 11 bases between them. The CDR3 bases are TGTGCCAGCAGCCTCCGGACGGACACAGATACGCAGTATTTT. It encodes CASSLRTDTDTQYF.

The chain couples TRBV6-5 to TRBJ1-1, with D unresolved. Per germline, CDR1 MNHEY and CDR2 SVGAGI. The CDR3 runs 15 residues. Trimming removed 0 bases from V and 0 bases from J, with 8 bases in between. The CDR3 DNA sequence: TGTGCCAGCAGTTACTCCAGAATGCTGAACACTGAAGCTTTCTTT. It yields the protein CASSYSRMLNTEAFF.

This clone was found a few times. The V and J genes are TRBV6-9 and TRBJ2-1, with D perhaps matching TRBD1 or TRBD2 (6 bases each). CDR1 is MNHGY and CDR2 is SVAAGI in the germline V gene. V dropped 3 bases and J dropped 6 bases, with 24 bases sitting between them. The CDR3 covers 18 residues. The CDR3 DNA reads TGTGCCAGCAGTTACCCAACCTGCTGGGGGGCGATCGGCAATGAGCAGTTCTTC. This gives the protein CASSYPTCWGAIGNEQFF.

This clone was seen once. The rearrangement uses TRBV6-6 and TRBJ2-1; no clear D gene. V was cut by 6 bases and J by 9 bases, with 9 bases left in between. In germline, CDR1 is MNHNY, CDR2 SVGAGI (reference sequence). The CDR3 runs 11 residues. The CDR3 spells CASRSVAEQFF. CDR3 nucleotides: TGTGCCAGCAGGTCAGTAGCTGAGCAGTTCTTC.

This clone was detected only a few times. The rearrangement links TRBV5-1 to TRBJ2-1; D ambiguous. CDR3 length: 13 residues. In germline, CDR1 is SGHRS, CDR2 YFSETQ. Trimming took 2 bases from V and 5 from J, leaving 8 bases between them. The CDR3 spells CASSLGVHNEQFF. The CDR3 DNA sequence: TGCGCCAGCAGCTTAGGCGTCCACAATGAGCAGTTCTTC.

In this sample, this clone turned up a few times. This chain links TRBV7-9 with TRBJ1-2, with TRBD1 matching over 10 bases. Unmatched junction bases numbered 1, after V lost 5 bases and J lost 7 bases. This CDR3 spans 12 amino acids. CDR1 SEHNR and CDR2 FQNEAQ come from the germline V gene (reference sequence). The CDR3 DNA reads TGTGCCAGCAGCGGACAGGGGGGTGGCTACACCTTC. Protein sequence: CASSGQGGGYTF.

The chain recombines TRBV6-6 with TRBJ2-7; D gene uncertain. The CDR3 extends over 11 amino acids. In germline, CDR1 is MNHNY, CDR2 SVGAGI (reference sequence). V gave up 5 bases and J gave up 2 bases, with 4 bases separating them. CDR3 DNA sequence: TGTGCCAGCAGTCCCGCCTACGAGCAGTACTTC. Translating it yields CASSPAYEQYF.

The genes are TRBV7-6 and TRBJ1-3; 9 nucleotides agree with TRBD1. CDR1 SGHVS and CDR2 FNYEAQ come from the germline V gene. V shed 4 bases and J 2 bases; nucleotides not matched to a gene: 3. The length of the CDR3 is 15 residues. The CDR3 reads CASSSWDRAGNTIYF. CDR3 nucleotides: TGTGCCAGCAGCTCGTGGGACAGGGCTGGAAACACCATATATTTT.

In nucleotides, the CDR3 is TGCGCCAGCAGCCAAAGTAAAGTAAATGAGCAGTTCTTC. Translating gives CASSQSKVNEQFF. This rearrangement joins TRBV4-1 to TRBJ2-1; D unclear. Deletions cut 2 bases from V and 7 bases from J, with 9 bases between. This CDR3 is built from 13 residues. Germline V lookup: CDR1 MGHRA, CDR2 YSYEKL.

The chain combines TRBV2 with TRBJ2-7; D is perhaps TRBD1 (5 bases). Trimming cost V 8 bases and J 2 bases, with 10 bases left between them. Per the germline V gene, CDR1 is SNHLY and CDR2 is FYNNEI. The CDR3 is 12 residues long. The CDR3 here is CASGAWAYEQYV. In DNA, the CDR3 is TGTGCCAGCGGGGCGTGGGCCTACGAGCAGTACGTC.

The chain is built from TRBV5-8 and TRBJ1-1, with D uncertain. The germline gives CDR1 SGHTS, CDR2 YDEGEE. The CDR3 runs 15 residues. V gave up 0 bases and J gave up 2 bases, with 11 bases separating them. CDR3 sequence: CASSLGSGVNTEAFF. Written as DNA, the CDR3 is TGTGCCAGCAGCTTGGGGTCGGGCGTTAACACTGAAGCTTTCTTT.

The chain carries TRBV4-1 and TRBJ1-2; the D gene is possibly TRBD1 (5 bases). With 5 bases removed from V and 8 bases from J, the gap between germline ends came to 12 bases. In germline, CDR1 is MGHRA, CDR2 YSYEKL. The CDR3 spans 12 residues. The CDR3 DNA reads TGCGCCAGCAGCTCGGGACTAGCGGGCTACACCTTC. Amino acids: CASSSGLAGYTF.

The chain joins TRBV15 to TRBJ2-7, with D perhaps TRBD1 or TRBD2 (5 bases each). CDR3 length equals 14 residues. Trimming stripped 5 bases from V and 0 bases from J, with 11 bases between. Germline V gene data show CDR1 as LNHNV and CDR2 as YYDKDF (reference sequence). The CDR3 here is CATSRDADSYEQYF. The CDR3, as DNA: TGTGCCACCAGCCGGGACGCCGACTCCTACGAGCAGTACTTC.

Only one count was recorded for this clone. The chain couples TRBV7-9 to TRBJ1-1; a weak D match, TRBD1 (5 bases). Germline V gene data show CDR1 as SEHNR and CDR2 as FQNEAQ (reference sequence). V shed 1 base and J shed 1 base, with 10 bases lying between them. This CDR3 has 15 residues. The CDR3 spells CASSLDSGRNTEAFF. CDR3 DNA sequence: TGTGCCAGCAGCTTAGATTCAGGGCGGAACACTGAAGCTTTCTTT.

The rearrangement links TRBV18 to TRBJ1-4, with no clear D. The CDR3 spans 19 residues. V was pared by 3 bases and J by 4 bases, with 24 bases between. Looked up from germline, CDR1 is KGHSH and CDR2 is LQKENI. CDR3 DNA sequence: TGTGCCAGCTCACCGGACCGATCCGACACATACGGGTTTAATGAAAAACTGTTTTTT. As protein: CASSPDRSDTYGFNEKLFF.

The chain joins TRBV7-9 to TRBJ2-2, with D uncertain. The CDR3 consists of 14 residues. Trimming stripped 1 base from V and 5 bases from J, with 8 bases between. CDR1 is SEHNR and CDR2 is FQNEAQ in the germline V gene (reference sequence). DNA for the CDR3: TGTGCCAGCAGCTTAGATTACCGGACCGGGGAGCTGTTTTTT. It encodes CASSLDYRTGELFF.

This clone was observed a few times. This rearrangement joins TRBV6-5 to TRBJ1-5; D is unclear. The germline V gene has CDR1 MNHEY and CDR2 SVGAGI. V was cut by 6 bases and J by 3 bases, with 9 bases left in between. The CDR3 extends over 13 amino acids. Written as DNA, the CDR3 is TGTGCCAGCAGAGGAGGCTTCAATCAGCCCCAGCATTTT. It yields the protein CASRGGFNQPQHF.

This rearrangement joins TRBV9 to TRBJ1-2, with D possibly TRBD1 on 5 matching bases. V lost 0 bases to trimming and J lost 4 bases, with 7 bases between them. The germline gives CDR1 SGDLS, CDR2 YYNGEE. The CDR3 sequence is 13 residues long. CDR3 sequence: CASSVEGLYGYTF. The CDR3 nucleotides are TGTGCCAGCAGCGTAGAGGGGCTCTATGGCTACACCTTC.

CDR3 sequence reads: CASSSTRVVDEQYV. The CDR3 DNA reads TGTGCCAGCAGCTCAACCAGGGTCGTGGACGAGCAGTACGTC. This chain uses TRBV7-9 with TRBJ2-7; a weak D match, TRBD1 (5 bases). This CDR3 has 14 residues. Germline loops: CDR1 SEHNR, CDR2 FQNEAQ (reference sequence). The germline V and J ends were trimmed by 4 bases and 5 bases, with 15 bases remaining between them.

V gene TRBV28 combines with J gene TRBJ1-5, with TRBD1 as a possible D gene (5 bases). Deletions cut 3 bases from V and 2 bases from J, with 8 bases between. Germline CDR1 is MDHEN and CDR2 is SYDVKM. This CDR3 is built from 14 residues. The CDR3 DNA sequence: TGTGCCAGCAGTTTCCAAGGGGGCAATCAGCCCCAGCATTTT. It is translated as CASSFQGGNQPQHF.

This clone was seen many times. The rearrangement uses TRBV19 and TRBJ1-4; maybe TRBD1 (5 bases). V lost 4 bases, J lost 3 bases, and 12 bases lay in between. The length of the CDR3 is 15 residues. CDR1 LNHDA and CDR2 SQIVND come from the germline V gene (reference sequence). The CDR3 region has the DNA TGTGCCAGTAGTAAAACGGGACTCGCTAATGAAAAACTGTTTTTT. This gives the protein CASSKTGLANEKLFF.

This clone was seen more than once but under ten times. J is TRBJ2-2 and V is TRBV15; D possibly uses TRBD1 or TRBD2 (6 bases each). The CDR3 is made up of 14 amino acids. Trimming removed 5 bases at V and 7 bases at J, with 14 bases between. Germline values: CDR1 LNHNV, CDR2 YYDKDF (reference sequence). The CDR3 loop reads CATSPLGGSGELFF. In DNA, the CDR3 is TGTGCCACCAGCCCCCTGGGGGGCAGCGGGGAGCTGTTTTTT. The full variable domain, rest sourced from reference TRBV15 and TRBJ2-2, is DAMVIQNPRYQVTQFGKPVTLSCSQTLNHNVMYWYQQKSSQAPKLLFHYYDKDFNNEADTPDNFQSRRPNTSFCFLDIRSPGLGDTAMYLCATSPLGGSGELFFGEGSRLTVL.

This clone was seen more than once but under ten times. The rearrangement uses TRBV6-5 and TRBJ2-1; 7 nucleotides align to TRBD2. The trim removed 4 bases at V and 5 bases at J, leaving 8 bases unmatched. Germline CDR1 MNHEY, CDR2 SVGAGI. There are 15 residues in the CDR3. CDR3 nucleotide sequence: TGTGCCAGCAGTTCGCTTGCGGCGGGAGACAATGAGCAGTTCTTC. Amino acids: CASSSLAAGDNEQFF.

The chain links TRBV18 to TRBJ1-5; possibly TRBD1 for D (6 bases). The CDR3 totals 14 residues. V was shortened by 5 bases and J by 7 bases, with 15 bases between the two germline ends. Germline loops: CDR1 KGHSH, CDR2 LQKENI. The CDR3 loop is CASSAQGGDQPQHF. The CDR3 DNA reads TGTGCCAGCTCAGCACAGGGAGGGGACCAGCCCCAGCATTTT.

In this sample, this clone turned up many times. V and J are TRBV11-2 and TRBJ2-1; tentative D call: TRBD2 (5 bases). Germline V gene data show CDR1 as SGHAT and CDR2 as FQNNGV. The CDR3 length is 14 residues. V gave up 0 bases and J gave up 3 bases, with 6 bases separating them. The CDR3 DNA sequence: TGTGCCAGCAGCTTAGAAGGGAGCTACAATGAGCAGTTCTTC. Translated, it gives CASSLEGSYNEQFF.